Given below is one T cell receptor beta chain in context. What it binds is not known. These data are taken from a study of identical twins. The study's findings and limits: Excess twin sharing in beta out-of-frame sequences was weaker.

MiXCR, run by TCRdb on the 5' RACE reads, gives a single entry per CDR3 protein. The top ten clones hold 10% to 15% of a sample with hundreds of thousands of distinct CDR3 sequences, roughly 18% of them seen once. The germline V and J ends were trimmed by 5 bases and 7 bases, with 18 bases remaining between them. The CDR3 loop spans 14 amino acids. Germline CDR1 reads MNHEY; CDR2 reads SVGEGT. These records were also assigned to another study, of T cells expressing NK-cell markers.

The specimen sequenced was PBMCs. The sequence derives from a young woman in good health. The chain employs TRBV6-2 or TRBV6-3 and TRBJ2-7, with D tentatively TRBD2 (6 bases). CDR3 in DNA: TGTGCCAGCAGTCGATTGGCGGGGCCACGGGAGCAGTACTTC. Its translation: CASSRLAGPREQYF.